Each of the 20 T cell receptor beta chains below was sequenced from the same sample in a study of identical twins. TCRdb reprocessed the 5' RACE reads with MiXCR, giving one entry per CDR3 protein. The sample lists more than 1.5 million distinct CDR3 sequences, about 32% seen once, with roughly 0.3% in the top ten. Sequenced sample: cord blood. The receptors were sampled from a newborn girl in good health.

In this sample, this clonotype turned up once. The genes are TRBV2 and TRBJ1-5; D perhaps matches TRBD1 (6 bases). The CDR3 totals 15 residues. With 6 bases removed from V and 3 bases from J, the gap between germline ends came to 15 bases. The germline gives CDR1 SNHLY, CDR2 FYNNEI. The CDR3 is CASRSQTGNNQPQHF. In DNA, the CDR3 is TGTGCCAGCAGATCACAGACAGGAAACAATCAGCCCCAGCATTTT.

This clonotype was detected once. V usage is TRBV5-6 and J usage is TRBJ2-2; D call uncertain. The CDR3 runs 12 residues. Germline assignment: CDR1 SGHDT and CDR2 YYEEEE. Trimming stripped 3 bases from V and 7 bases from J, with 7 bases between. The CDR3 region is CASSCCGGELFF. CDR3 coding DNA: TGTGCCAGCAGCTGTTGCGGCGGGGAGCTGTTTTTT.

This clonotype was recorded many times. Here the CDR3 reads CASSQALGTSVYEQYF. CDR3 coding DNA: TGTGCCAGCAGCCAAGCCCTTGGGACTAGCGTTTACGAGCAGTACTTC. This chain links TRBV14 with TRBJ2-7; 10 positions agree with TRBD2. Germline V gene data show CDR1 as SGHDN and CDR2 as FVKESK. The ends lost 1 base at V and 4 bases at J; junction bases unmatched: 7. CDR3 length equals 16 residues.

As for this clonotype: This sequence may be a read error, since a much larger clone differs from it by one base. The chain recombines TRBV11-2 with TRBJ2-1; 12 positions agree with TRBD2. CDR1 and CDR2 from the germline V gene are SGHAT and FQNNGV. V was clipped by 5 bases and J by 1 base; unmatched bases: 6. The CDR3 covers 17 residues. The CDR3 spells CASSGLAGRPSYNEQFF. CDR3 coding DNA: TGTGCCAGCAGCGGACTAGCGGGGAGGCCTTCCTACAATGAGCAGTTCTTC. Using reference TRBV11-2 and TRBJ2-1 for the parts outside the CDR3, the full variable domain is EAGVAQSPRYKIIEKRQSVAFWCNPISGHATLYWYQQILGQGPKLLIQFQNNGVVDDSQLPKDRFSAERLKGVDSTLKIQPAKLEDSAVYLCASSGLAGRPSYNEQFFGPGTRLTVL.

Ten or more counts support this clonotype. The chain is built from TRBV4-1 and TRBJ2-7; D may be TRBD1 (5 bases). Germline V gives CDR1 MGHRA, CDR2 YSYEKL. CDR3 length: 14 amino acids. The V and J ends lost 2 bases and 3 bases respectively, with 11 bases between them. The CDR3 sequence is CASSQLADSYEQYF. The CDR3 coding sequence is TGCGCCAGCAGCCAATTGGCCGACAGCTACGAGCAGTACTTC.

The V gene is TRBV11-2, the J gene TRBJ2-7, with TRBD2 identical over 7 bases. The CDR3 spans 15 residues. Germline V gene lookup returns CDR1 SGHAT and CDR2 FQNNGV. Germline trimming cut 1 base from V and 2 bases from J; bases unmatched to any gene: 5. CDR3 region: CASSLVPAGTYEQYF. The CDR3 DNA is TGTGCCAGCAGCTTAGTCCCAGCGGGGACCTACGAGCAGTACTTC.

This clonotype has only a few counts. The chain uses TRBV2 and TRBJ2-7; a possible D gene is TRBD2 (6 bases). This CDR3 comprises 15 residues. The ends were cut back, 6 bases at V and 6 bases at J, with 21 bases in the middle. CDR1 is SNHLY, CDR2 FYNNEI, per germline. In nucleotides, the CDR3 is TGTGCCAGCAGCCTAGTCGGAGGGCCCCTGGGCGAGCAGTACTTC. Its protein product is CASSLVGGPLGEQYF.

The chain couples TRBV11-3 to TRBJ1-6, with 7 bases identical to TRBD1. This CDR3 region has 14 residues. CDR1 is SGHNT, CDR2 YENEEA, per germline. This CDR3 is CQMSGQDYNSPLHF. The CDR3 DNA reads as TGTCAGATGAGCGGACAGGACTATAATTCACCCCTCCACTTT. Filled out from reference TRBV11-3 and TRBJ1-6, the complete variable domain reads EAGVVQSPRYKIIEKKQPVAFWCNPISGHNTLYWYLQNLGQGPELLIRYENEEAVDDSQLPKDRFSAERLKGVDSTLKIQPAELGDSAVYLCQMSGQDYNSPLHFGNGTRLTVT.

There are many counts of this clonotype. This chain joins TRBV7-9 and TRBJ1-2; D is unclear. Germline CDR1 SEHNR, CDR2 FQNEAQ (reference sequence). The CDR3 covers 12 residues. V shed 1 base and J shed 3 bases, with 3 bases lying between them. The CDR3, as DNA: TGTGCCAGCAGCTTAGACCACTATGGCTACACCTTC. It encodes CASSLDHYGYTF.

This clonotype was detected only a few times. The chain couples TRBV2 to TRBJ1-4; D is unclear. CDR3 length: 15 residues. V gave up 7 bases and J gave up 0 bases, with 12 bases separating them. Germline CDR1 SNHLY, CDR2 FYNNEI. CDR3 sequence: CASTPGQSTNEKLFF. The CDR3 region has the DNA TGTGCCAGCACCCCGGGTCAGTCAACTAATGAAAAACTGTTTTTT.

This clonotype was counted only a few times. J is TRBJ2-1 and V is TRBV6-1; 7 bases are shared with TRBD2. CDR1 and CDR2 (germline): MNHNS, SASEGT. V lost 10 bases, J lost 1 base, and 4 bases stayed unmatched. The CDR3 length is 13 residues. The CDR3 loop is CATQRESYNEQFF. CDR3 DNA sequence: TGTGCCACCCAGCGGGAATCCTACAATGAGCAGTTCTTC.

V usage is TRBV5-5 and J usage is TRBJ1-1, with D maybe TRBD1 (5 bases). Deletions cut 2 bases from V and 1 base from J, with 15 bases between. The CDR3 totals 16 residues. Germline assignment: CDR1 SGHKS and CDR2 YYEKEE (reference sequence). CDR3 residues: CASSLAGLRGNTEAFF. The CDR3 DNA sequence: TGTGCCAGCAGCTTAGCGGGGCTGCGAGGGAACACTGAAGCTTTCTTT.

The chain is built from TRBV24-1 and TRBJ2-2; D not certain. This CDR3 has 15 residues. Trimming removed 3 bases at V and 7 bases at J, with 14 bases between. CDR1 and CDR2 from the germline V gene are KGHDR and SFDVKD. Here the CDR3 reads CATSDRTGPVGELFF. The DNA for the CDR3 is TGTGCCACCAGTGATCGTACCGGGCCTGTCGGGGAGCTGTTTTTT.

This clonotype was seen only a few times. The chain joins TRBV28 to TRBJ1-5, with D unresolved. V was shortened by 5 bases and J by 6 bases, with 2 bases between the two germline ends. The germline V gene has CDR1 MDHEN and CDR2 SYDVKM. The CDR3 has 10 amino acids. CDR3 amino acids: CASSRQPQHF. The CDR3 nucleotides read TGTGCCAGCAGTCGTCAGCCCCAGCATTTT.

CDR3 sequence: CAISEVSGTQETQYF. In nucleotides, the CDR3 is TGTGCCATCAGTGAGGTTAGCGGGACCCAAGAGACCCAGTACTTC. The V gene is TRBV10-3, the J gene TRBJ2-5, with 8 bases lining up with TRBD2. Germline trimming cut 2 bases from V and 1 base from J; bases unmatched to any gene: 3. CDR1 ENHRY and CDR2 SYGVKD come from the germline V gene. The CDR3 has 15 amino acids.

This clonotype has a single count. The chain recombines TRBV2 with TRBJ2-1, with 7 bases that match TRBD1. TRBJ2-7 matches the DNA end more closely, so the J call is doubtful. The CDR3 sequence is 15 residues long. Looked up from germline, CDR1 is SNHLY and CDR2 is FYNNEI. The CDR3 nucleotides read TGTGCCAGCAGTGATCAGGGACAGCCTAACAATGAGCAGTACTTC. It specifies CASSDQGQPNNEQYF.

This clonotype was detected a few times. The rearrangement uses TRBV20-1 and TRBJ2-7, with a possible D match to TRBD2 (6 bases). This CDR3 region has 13 residues. The V end was cut by 4 bases, the J end by 2 bases, with 12 bases between. Germline CDR1 and CDR2: DFQATT and SNEGSKA (reference sequence). CDR3: CSAIRSGAYEQYF. CDR3 nucleotide sequence: TGCAGTGCTATCCGCTCGGGGGCCTACGAGCAGTACTTC.

The gene calls are TRBV5-6 and TRBJ2-1; unclear D gene. The J call could be wrong; TRBJ2-7 is a better fit for the DNA end. From germline, CDR1 is SGHDT and CDR2 YYEEEE. The CDR3 runs to 14 residues. The chain's CDR3 is CASSFSRGTCEQYF. CDR3 sequence (DNA): TGTGCCAGCAGCTTTTCAAGAGGAACCTGCGAGCAGTACTTC.

This clonotype has just a few counts. V gene TRBV4-1 combines with J gene TRBJ2-3, with D possibly TRBD2 on 5 matching bases. V was clipped by 6 bases and J by 2 bases, with 15 bases between them. The CDR3 covers 15 residues. Per the germline V gene, CDR1 is MGHRA and CDR2 is YSYEKL. The CDR3 bases are TGCGCCAGCAGGATCAAGGACTCGCCCACAGATACGCAGTATTTT. Translated, it gives CASRIKDSPTDTQYF.

CDR3: CSAPARGKGEKLFF. CDR3 DNA: TGCAGTGCTCCTGCACGGGGGAAGGGTGAAAAACTGTTTTTT. This chain uses TRBV20-1 with TRBJ1-4, with D perhaps TRBD1 (5 bases). CDR1 and CDR2 from the germline V gene are DFQATT and SNEGSKA (reference sequence). Trimming stripped 5 bases from V and 7 bases from J, with 17 bases between. There are 14 residues in the CDR3.